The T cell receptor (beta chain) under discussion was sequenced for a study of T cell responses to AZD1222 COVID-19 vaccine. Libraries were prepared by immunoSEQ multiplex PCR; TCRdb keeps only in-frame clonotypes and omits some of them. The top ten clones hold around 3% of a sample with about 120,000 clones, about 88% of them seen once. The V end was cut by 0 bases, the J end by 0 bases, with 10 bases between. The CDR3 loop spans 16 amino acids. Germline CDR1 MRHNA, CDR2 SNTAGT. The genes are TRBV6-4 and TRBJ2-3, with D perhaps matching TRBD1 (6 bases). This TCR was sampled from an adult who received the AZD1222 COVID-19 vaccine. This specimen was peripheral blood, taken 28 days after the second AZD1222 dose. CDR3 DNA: TGTGCCAGCAGTGACTCCGGACAGAGTAGCACAGATACGCAGTATTTT. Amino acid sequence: CASSDSGQSSTDTQYF.